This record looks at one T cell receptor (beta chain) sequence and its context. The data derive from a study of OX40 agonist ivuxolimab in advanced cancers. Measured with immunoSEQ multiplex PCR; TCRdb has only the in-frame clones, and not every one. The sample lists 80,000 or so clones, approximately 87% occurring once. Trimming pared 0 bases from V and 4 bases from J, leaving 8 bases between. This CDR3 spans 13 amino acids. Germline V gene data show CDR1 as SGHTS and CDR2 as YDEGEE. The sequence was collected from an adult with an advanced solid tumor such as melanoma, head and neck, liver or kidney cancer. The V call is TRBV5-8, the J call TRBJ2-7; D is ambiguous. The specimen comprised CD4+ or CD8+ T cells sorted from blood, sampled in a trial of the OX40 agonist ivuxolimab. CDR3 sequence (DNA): TGTGCCAGCAGCTTGGTGGATTCTTACGAGCAGTACTTC. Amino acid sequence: CASSLVDSYEQYF. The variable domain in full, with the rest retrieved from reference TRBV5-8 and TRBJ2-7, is EAGVTQSPTHLIKTRGQQATLRCSPISGHTSVYWYQQALGLGLQFLLWYDEGEERNRGNFPPRFSGRQFPNYSSELNVNALELEDSALYLCASSLVDSYEQYFGPGTRLTVT.